The subject of this entry is one TCR beta chain. These data are taken from a study of OX40 agonist ivuxolimab in advanced cancers. Clones were read by immunoSEQ multiplex PCR, and TCRdb kept only the in-frame ones, dropping some. The repertoire has around 50,000 clones, more than 80% of them found once; the top ten carry approximately 3%. The CDR3 is made up of 15 amino acids. With V trimmed by 6 bases and J by 0 bases, 4 bases remained unmatched. CDR1 ENHRY and CDR2 SYGVKD come from the germline V gene. The chain is built from TRBV10-3 and TRBJ2-3, with TRBD2 matching over 9 bases. This sequence originates from an adult with an advanced solid tumor such as melanoma, head and neck, liver or kidney cancer. The specimen was CD4+ or CD8+ T cells sorted from blood, collected in a trial of the OX40 agonist ivuxolimab. As DNA, the CDR3 is TGTGCCATCAGGCGCCTAGCGGGAAGCACAGATACGCAGTATTTT. Translated: CAIRRLAGSTDTQYF.